The 9 T cell receptor beta chains listed next were all sequenced from one sample in a study of naive and memory T cell subsets (dated by TCRdb to about 2017). The library was made by UMI-ligation and nested PCR. TCRdb records Illumina MiSeq as the sequencer. An equimolar mix of two oligonucleotides covering both TRBC1 and TRBC2 was used as the beta constant-region primer. The raw public data were reprocessed by TCRdb itself: fastp quality trimming at Q25, MiXCR clonotype calling, in-frame beta chains only. Every CDR3 protein is listed once, alongside the most common genes and DNA of its rows. A total of some 150,000 distinct CDR3 sequences appear in this sample, around 15% of them only once. Together, the top ten hold about 0.14% of the sample. Source material: naive CD4+ T cells from blood. What this sample's cell subset or site label stands for: naive T cells, CD45RA high CD27+. These receptors came from a human donor in good health.

This chain uses TRBV18 with TRBJ1-3, with D unclear. Trimming shortened V by 0 bases and J by 1 base, and 10 bases separated the two germline ends. The CDR3 is 16 residues long. Germline V gene lookup returns CDR1 KGHSH and CDR2 LQKENI. Written as DNA, the CDR3 is TGTGCCAGCTCACCACCGTCGGGAGTGTCTGGAAACACCATATATTTT. Its protein is CASSPPSGVSGNTIYF.

J is TRBJ2-2 and V is TRBV27; no clear D. This CDR3 is 14 amino acids long. Germline V gene sequence: CDR1 MNHEY, CDR2 SMNVEV (reference sequence). V dropped 8 bases and J dropped 0 bases, with 10 bases sitting between them. The CDR3 protein is CASQDFANTGELFF. CDR3 in DNA: TGTGCCAGCCAGGATTTCGCGAACACCGGGGAGCTGTTTTTT.

This clonotype showed up just a few times. This chain joins TRBV5-4 and TRBJ2-6; TRBD1 or TRBD2 may be the D gene (5 bases each). The CDR3 spans 17 residues. Trimming shortened V by 3 bases and J by 4 bases, and 17 bases separated the two germline ends. CDR1 and CDR2 from the germline V gene are SGHNT and YYREEE (reference sequence). The CDR3 DNA reads as TGTGCCAGCAGCTCCCGCCGGGGCGCCAGCGGGGCCAACGTCCTGACTTTC. Translating gives CASSSRRGASGANVLTF.

This clonotype was found a few times. The chain employs TRBV4-1 and TRBJ2-5; 9 bases line up with TRBD2. CDR1 MGHRA and CDR2 YSYEKL come from the germline V gene. Trimming cost V 1 base and J 4 bases; bases outside gene matches: 4. The CDR3 contains 15 residues. The CDR3 reads CASSQGGRARETQYF. The CDR3, as DNA: TGCGCCAGCAGCCAAGGCGGGAGGGCGAGAGAGACCCAGTACTTC.

J is TRBJ2-7 and V is TRBV6-6; 11 nucleotides agree with TRBD2. Germline V gene lookup returns CDR1 MNHNY and CDR2 SVGAGI (reference sequence). V shed 6 bases and J 2 bases; nucleotides not matched to a gene: 12. The CDR3 covers 17 residues. In DNA form, the CDR3 reads TGTGCCAGCAGCGATCACCTTAGCGGGAGGGCCGCCTACGAGCAGTACTTC. Translation: CASSDHLSGRAAYEQYF.

This clonotype was detected a few times. The V gene is TRBV4-3, the J gene TRBJ2-7; 7 bases line up with TRBD2. The germline gives CDR1 LGHNA, CDR2 YSLEER. V lost 2 bases and J lost 0; bases outside the gene matches: 7. This CDR3 comprises 16 residues. CDR3 loop: CASSQSLTSSSYEQYF. The CDR3 region has the DNA TGCGCCAGCAGCCAATCACTGACTAGCAGCTCCTACGAGCAGTACTTC.

This rearrangement joins TRBV29-1 to TRBJ2-7, with 11 nucleotides matching TRBD2. CDR1 is SQVTM and CDR2 is ANQGSEA in the germline V gene. Trimming at V came to 3 bases and at J to 8 bases, leaving 9 bases not matched to a gene. The CDR3 is 14 amino acids. The DNA for the CDR3 is TGCAGCGTTGATCCTAGCGGGGGGTCTACGAAGCAGTACTTC. Translation: CSVDPSGGSTKQYF.

The gene calls are TRBV11-1 and TRBJ2-3, with D tentatively TRBD1 (5 bases). With 3 bases removed from V and 2 bases from J, the gap between germline ends came to 12 bases. CDR3 length equals 15 residues. Germline values: CDR1 SGHAT, CDR2 FQDESV (reference sequence). The CDR3 here is CASSFQGASTDTQYF. The CDR3 region has the DNA TGTGCCAGCAGCTTTCAAGGGGCGTCCACAGATACGCAGTATTTT.

The chain has TRBV20-1 and TRBJ1-5; D unclear. The CDR3 runs to 14 residues. Trimming pared 6 bases from V and 1 base from J, leaving 13 bases between. CDR1 and CDR2 from the germline V gene are DFQATT and SNEGSKA (reference sequence). CDR3 sequence (DNA): TGCAGTGCCAAGGAGGTAACGAGCAATCAGCCCCAGCATTTT. Residues: CSAKEVTSNQPQHF.